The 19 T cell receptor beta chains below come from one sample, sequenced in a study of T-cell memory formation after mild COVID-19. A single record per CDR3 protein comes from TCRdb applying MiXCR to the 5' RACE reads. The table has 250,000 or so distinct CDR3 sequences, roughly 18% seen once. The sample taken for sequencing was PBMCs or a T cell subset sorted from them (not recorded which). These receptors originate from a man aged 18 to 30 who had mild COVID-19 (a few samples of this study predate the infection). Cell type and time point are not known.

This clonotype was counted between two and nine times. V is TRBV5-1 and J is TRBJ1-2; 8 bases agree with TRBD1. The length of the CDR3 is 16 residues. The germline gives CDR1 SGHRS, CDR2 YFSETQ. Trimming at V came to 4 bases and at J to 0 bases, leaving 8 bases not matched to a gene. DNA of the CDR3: TGCGCCAGCAGCCACGGGACAGGAAAAGCTAACTATGGCTACACCTTC. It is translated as CASSHGTGKANYGYTF. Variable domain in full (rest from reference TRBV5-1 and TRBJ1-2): KAGVTQTPRYLIKTRGQQVTLSCSPISGHRSVSWYQQTPGQGLQFLFEYFSETQRNKGNFPGRFSGRQFSNSRSEMNVSTLELGDSALYLCASSHGTGKANYGYTFGSGTRLTVV.

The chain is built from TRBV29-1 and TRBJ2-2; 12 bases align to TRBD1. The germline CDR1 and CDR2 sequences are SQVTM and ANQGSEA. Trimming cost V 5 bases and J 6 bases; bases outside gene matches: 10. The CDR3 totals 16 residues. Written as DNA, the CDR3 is TGCAGCGTTCTACTACCGGGACAGGGGGCAGCCGGGGAGCTGTTTTTT. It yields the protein CSVLLPGQGAAGELFF.

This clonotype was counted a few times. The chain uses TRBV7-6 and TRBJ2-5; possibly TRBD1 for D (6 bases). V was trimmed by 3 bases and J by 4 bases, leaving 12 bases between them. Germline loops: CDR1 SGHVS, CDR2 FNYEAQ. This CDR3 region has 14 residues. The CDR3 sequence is CASSLRRQVETQYF. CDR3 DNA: TGTGCCAGCAGCTTGAGGCGACAGGTAGAGACCCAGTACTTC.

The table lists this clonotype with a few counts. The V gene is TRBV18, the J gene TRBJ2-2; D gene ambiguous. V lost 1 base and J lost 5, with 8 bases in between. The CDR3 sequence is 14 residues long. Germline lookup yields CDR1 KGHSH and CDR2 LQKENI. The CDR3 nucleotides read TGTGCCAGCTCACCACGGACGGTTACCGGGGAGCTGTTTTTT. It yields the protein CASSPRTVTGELFF.

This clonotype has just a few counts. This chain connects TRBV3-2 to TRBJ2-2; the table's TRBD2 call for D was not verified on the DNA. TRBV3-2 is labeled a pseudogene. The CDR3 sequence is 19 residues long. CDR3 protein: CASSSGLAGGRLRSGELFF. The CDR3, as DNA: TGTGCCAGCAGCTCCGGACTAGCGGGGGGCCGCTTGCGTTCCGGGGAGCTGTTTTTT.

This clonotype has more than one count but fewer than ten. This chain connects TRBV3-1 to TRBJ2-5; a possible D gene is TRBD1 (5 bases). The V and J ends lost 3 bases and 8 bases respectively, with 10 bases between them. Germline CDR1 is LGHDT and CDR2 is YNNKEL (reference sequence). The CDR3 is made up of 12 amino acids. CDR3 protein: CASSHAQGTQYF. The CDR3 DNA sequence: TGTGCCAGCAGCCACGCTCAGGGAACCCAGTACTTC.

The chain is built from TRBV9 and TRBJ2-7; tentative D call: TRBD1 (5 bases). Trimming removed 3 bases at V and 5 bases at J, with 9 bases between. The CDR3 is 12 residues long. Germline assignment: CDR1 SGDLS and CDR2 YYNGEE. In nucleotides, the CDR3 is TGTGCCAGCAGCGCAGACAGCCACGAGCAGTACTTC. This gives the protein CASSADSHEQYF.

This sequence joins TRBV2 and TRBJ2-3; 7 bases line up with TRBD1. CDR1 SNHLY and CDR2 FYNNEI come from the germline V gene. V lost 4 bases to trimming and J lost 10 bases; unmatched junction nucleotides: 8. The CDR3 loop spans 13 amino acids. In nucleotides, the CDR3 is TGTGCCAGCAGTGCCCGTTCAGGGGGTCCGCAGTATTTT. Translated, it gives CASSARSGGPQYF. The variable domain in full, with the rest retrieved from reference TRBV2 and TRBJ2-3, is EPEVTQTPSHQVTQMGQEVILRCVPISNHLYFYWYRQILGQKVEFLVSFYNNEISEKSEIFDDQFSVERPDGSNFTLKIRSTKLEDSAMYFCASSARSGGPQYFGPGTRLTVL.

The DNA of the CDR3 is TGTGCCAGCAGTTTACAGGGCAAGTACACTGAAGCTTTCTTT. This encodes CASSLQGKYTEAFF. This chain links TRBV12-3 or TRBV12-4 with TRBJ1-1; weak D call: TRBD1 (5 bases). This CDR3 comprises 14 residues. Trimming took off 2 bases at V and 3 bases at J, with 10 bases between the two ends.

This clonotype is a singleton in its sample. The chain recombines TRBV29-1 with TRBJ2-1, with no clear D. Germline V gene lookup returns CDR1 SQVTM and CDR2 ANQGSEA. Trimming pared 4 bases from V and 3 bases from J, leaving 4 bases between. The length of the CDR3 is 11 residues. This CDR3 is CSVGDYNEQFF. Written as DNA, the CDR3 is TGCAGCGTTGGGGACTACAATGAGCAGTTCTTC.

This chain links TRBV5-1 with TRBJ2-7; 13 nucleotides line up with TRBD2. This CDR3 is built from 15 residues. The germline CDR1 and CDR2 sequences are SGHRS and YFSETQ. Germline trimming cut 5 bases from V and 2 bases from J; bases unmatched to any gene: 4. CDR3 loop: CASRGLAGKTYEQYF. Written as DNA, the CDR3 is TGCGCCAGCAGGGGACTAGCGGGGAAAACCTACGAGCAGTACTTC.

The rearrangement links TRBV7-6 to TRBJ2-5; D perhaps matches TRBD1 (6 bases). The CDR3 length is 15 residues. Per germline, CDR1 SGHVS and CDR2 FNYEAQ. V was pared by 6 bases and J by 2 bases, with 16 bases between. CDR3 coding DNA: TGTGCCAGCAGTTCCCCCTGGGGGCCACAAGAGACCCAGTACTTC. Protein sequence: CASSSPWGPQETQYF.

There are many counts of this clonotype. The DNA for the CDR3 is TGTGCCACCAGCAGAGCACGGACCTCTGGGGCCAACGTCCTGACTTTC. This translates into CATSRARTSGANVLTF. J is TRBJ2-6 and V is TRBV15, with D hard to call. Trimming cost V 1 base and J 0 bases, with 7 bases left between them. This CDR3 region has 16 residues. Germline V gives CDR1 LNHNV, CDR2 YYDKDF (reference sequence).

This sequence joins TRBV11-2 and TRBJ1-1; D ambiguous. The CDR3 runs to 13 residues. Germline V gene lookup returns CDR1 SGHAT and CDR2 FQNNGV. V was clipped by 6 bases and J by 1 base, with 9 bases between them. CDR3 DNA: TGTGCCAGCAGACTCGCAGGGAACACTGAAGCTTTCTTT. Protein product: CASRLAGNTEAFF. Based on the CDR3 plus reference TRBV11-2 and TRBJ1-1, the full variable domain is EAGVAQSPRYKIIEKRQSVAFWCNPISGHATLYWYQQILGQGPKLLIQFQNNGVVDDSQLPKDRFSAERLKGVDSTLKIQPAKLEDSAVYLCASRLAGNTEAFFGQGTRLTVV.

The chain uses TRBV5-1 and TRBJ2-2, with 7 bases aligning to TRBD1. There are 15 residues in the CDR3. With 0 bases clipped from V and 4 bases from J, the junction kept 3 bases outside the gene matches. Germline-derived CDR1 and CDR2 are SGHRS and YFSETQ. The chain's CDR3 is CASSLDGQATGELFF. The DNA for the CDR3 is TGCGCCAGCAGCTTGGACGGACAGGCCACCGGGGAGCTGTTTTTT.

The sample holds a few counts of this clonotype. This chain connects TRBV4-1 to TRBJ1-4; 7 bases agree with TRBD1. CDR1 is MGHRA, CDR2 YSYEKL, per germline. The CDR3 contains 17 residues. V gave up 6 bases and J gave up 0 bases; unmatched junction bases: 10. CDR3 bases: TGCGCCAGCAGTTGGCAGGGGGGACTTGCAACTAATGAAAAACTGTTTTTT. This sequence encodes CASSWQGGLATNEKLFF.

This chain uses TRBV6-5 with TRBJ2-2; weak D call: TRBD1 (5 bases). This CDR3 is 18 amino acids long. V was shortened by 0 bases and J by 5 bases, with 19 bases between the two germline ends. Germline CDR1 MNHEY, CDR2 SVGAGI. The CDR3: CASSYSKGSTIWTGELFF. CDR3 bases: TGTGCCAGCAGTTACTCGAAGGGGTCCACAATATGGACCGGGGAGCTGTTTTTT.

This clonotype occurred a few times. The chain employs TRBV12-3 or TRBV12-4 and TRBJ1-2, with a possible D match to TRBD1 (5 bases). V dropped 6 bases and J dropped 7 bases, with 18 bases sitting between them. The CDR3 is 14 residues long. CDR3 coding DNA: TGTGCCAGCAGGGCAGGGAGGTCGGGATCTGGCTACACCTTC. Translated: CASRAGRSGSGYTF.

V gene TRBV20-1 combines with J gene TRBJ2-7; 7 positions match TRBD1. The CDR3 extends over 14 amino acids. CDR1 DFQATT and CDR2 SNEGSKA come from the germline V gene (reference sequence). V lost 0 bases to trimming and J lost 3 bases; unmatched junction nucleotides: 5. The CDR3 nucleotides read TGCAGTGCTAGAGATAGGGACAGCTACTACGAGCAGTACTTC. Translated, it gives CSARDRDSYYEQYF.